The entry below gives a single T cell receptor (beta chain) sequence along with its context. An amount of RNA that ranged from about 0.45 to 1 ug was reverse transcribed with random hexamers. The method of amplification for TCR beta CDR3 was immunoSEQ multiplex PCR, covering 54 Vbeta and 13 Jbeta. One entry per CDR3 protein, called by TCRdb with MiXCR from the immunoSEQ multiplex PCR reads. The data contain around 150,000 distinct CDR3 sequences, approximately 95% of them singletons. This sample is part of a study of CD8 T cells in Susac syndrome. Overall study context: When blood was collected, patients with Susac syndrome were therapy-naive, were taking corticosteroids, or were receiving intravenous immunoglobulin alone.

The sequence derives from a human donor with Susac syndrome. The source material was CD8+ T cells from PBMCs.

CDR3 nucleotides: TGTGCCAGGGAGGGACAGCGAGACACTGAAGCTTTCTTT. Its protein is CAREGQRDTEAFF. This chain joins TRBV2 and TRBJ1-1; the match to TRBD1 covers 7 bases. This CDR3 is 13 amino acids long. CDR1 and CDR2 from the germline V gene are SNHLY and FYNNEI. V was pared by 9 bases and J by 3 bases, with 7 bases of the junction left unmatched.